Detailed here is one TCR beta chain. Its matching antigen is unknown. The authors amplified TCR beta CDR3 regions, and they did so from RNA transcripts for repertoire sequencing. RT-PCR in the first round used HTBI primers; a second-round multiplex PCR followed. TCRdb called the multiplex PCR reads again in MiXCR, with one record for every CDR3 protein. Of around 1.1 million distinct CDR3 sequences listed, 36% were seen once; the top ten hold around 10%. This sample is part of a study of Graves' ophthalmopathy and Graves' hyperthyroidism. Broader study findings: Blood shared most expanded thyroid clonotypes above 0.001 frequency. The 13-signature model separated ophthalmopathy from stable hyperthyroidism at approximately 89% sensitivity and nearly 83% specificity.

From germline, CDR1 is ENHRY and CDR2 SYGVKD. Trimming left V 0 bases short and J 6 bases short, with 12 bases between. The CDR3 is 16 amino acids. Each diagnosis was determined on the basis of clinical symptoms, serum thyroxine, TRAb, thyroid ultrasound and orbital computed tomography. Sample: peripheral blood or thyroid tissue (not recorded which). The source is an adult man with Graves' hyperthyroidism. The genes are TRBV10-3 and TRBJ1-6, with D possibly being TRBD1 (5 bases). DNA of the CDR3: TGTGCCATCAGTGAGTCCCGGCAGGGTCTTAATTCACCCCTCCACTTT. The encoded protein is CAISESRQGLNSPLHF.